This TCR beta chain was obtained from a study of vaccination effects on CD4 cells after COVID-19. Turning to the study itself: As their vaccination, participants received two doses of either BNT162b2 or mRNA-1273.

TCRdb's table, derived via immunoSEQ multiplex PCR, lists solely in-frame clones and lacks some. The sample includes approximately 74,000 clones, 60% to 75% of them seen just once. The ends were cut back, 7 bases at V and 7 bases at J, with 23 bases in the middle. CDR3 length: 15 amino acids. Germline lookup yields CDR1 SGHRS and CDR2 YFSETQ. Expansion with viral peptide pools was applied to antigen-specific CD4+ T cells by the ViraFEST assay prior to sequencing. Subsequent to a culture period of 10 days, CD4+ T cells were isolated. Absence of prior SARS-CoV-2 infection characterized the vaccine recipients, who showed negative nucleocapsid antibodies. Culturing of 2 million to 2.5 million PBMC per well took place with around 10 IU/ml IL-2 and about 9.3 ug/ml peptides. A half-volume exchange with IL-2 medium occurred on days 3 and 7. Study observations and caveats: Healthy vaccinees' vaccine-induced clones included only 1 of 255 cross-reacting with common cold coronaviruses.

As for this clone: The antigen is undetermined.

The sequence derives from a human donor who received a COVID-19 vaccine. V is TRBV5-1 and J is TRBJ2-5; either TRBD1 or TRBD2 may fit D (6 bases each). Sequencing used CD4+ T cells from PBMCs cultured with HCoV-NL63 spike peptides, obtained before COVID-19 vaccination. CDR3 coding DNA: TGCGCCAGCTACTCCGGCAGGGGAGGTGAGTGGACCCAGTACTTC. Residues: CASYSGRGGEWTQYF.